Reported below is one TCR beta chain. Its antigen remains unidentified. The template was total RNA from whole blood, with no T cell sorting. The data stem from a study of monozygotic twins with inflammatory bowel disease. General observations from the study: No separation of different T cell subtypes was possible. Similarity of repertoires did not differ between concordant and discordant twins, possibly from limited power.

TCRdb reprocessed the 5' RACE reads and stores each CDR3 protein as one record, lacking DNA. Its listing shows some 150,000 distinct CDR3 sequences. This CDR3 is built from 17 residues. Germline V CDR1 and CDR2: SGDLS, YYNGEE. The specimen was blood. This clonotype originated in a human donor with ulcerative colitis or Crohn's disease, or a healthy co-twin of an affected twin (not recorded which). The rearrangement links TRBV9 to TRBJ2-5; TCRdb's assignment of TRBD1 cannot be checked, as there is no DNA. The CDR3 here is CASSPHSLAERGETQYF.